This TCR beta chain is from a study of T cell changes during pregnancy in multiple sclerosis. The CDR3 length is 15 residues. Trimming left V 0 bases short and J 1 base short, with 9 bases between. Germline CDR1 and CDR2: SGHNT and YENEEA. Produced via immunoSEQ multiplex PCR; TCRdb's table is partial and in-frame only. The table records over 65,000 clones, more than 85% of them present only once. The V gene is TRBV11-3, the J gene TRBJ1-1; D is unclear. Source: peripheral blood, taken in the first trimester of pregnancy. This TCR came from a female donor with multiple sclerosis, enrolled in a pregnancy study. CDR3 region: CASSLDPQTNTEAFF. The CDR3 coding sequence is TGTGCCAGCAGCTTAGACCCACAGACGAACACTGAAGCTTTCTTT. Together with reference TRBV11-3 and TRBJ1-1, the CDR3 gives the full variable domain: EAGVVQSPRYKIIEKKQPVAFWCNPISGHNTLYWYLQNLGQGPELLIRYENEEAVDDSQLPKDRFSAERLKGVDSTLKIQPAELGDSAVYLCASSLDPQTNTEAFFGQGTRLTVV.